The rows below give T cell receptor beta chains drawn from one sample of a study of T-cell reconstitution after alpha-beta-depleted transplantation in children. TCRdb used MiXCR to reprocess the PCR reads, holding one entry per CDR3 protein. Of under 750,000 distinct CDR3 sequences in the sample, about 23% were seen once. The sample here was PBMCs, mostly from graft donor cells, taken 360 days after TCRalphabeta/CD19-depleted stem cell transplant. All receptors derive from a boy younger than two who had a stem cell transplant for acute myeloid leukemia, so the T cells may come from the graft donor. The CDR3 runs from the conserved cysteine through the conserved F or W. Each record gives: D gene, clone size, J gene, V gene, CDR3 DNA, CDR3 protein. A D gene is named only where the DNA matches it firmly. Size is stated for part of the rows, as once, few or many counts, or as a class when the clone is expanded.

NA,few,TRBJ2-7,TRBV29-1,TGCAGCGTCGAAGGTTGGGGAAGGGACTACGAGCAGTACTTC,CSVEGWGRDYEQYF
NA,many,TRBJ1-1,TRBV20-1,TGCAGTGCTAGTGGACAGCTCATGAACACTGAAGCTTTCTTT,CSASGQLMNTEAFF
TRBD2,many,TRBJ2-3,TRBV24-1,TGTGCCACCAGTGACCGTCAGACTAGCGGGGGTCGTCCTAGCACAGATACGCAGTATTTT,CATSDRQTSGGRPSTDTQYF
NA,few,TRBJ2-5,TRBV29-1,TGCAGCGTTGCAGAGACTAGAGGGAAAGCGACCCAGTACTTC,CSVAETRGKATQYF
NA,many,TRBJ2-1,TRBV20-1,TGCAGTGCTAGACCCTCCTACAATGAGCAGTTCTTC,CSARPSYNEQFF
NA,few,TRBJ1-1,TRBV29-1,TGCAGCGTTGAAGATCGCGGCCGGAACACTGAAGCTTTCTTT,CSVEDRGRNTEAFF
NA,many,TRBJ2-1,TRBV7-2,TGTGCCAGCAGCACGGGTAGCCCACAGTTCTTC,CASSTGSPQFF
TRBD2,few,TRBJ2-1,TRBV25-1,TGTGCCAGCATCGGGGAGGGACCAACCTACAATGAGCAGTTCTTC,CASIGEGPTYNEQFF
NA,few,TRBJ1-1,TRBV29-1,TGCAGCGTTGAGGACACTGGATACGTGAACACTGAAGCTTTCTTT,CSVEDTGYVNTEAFF
TRBD1,many,TRBJ2-7,TRBV12-3/TRBV12-4,TGTGCCAGCATTTCCCTCCCCTCGGGACAGAAATACGAGCAGTACTTC,CASISLPSGQKYEQYF
TRBD2,NA,TRBJ2-2,TRBV7-2,TGTGCCAGCAGCAAGCGGGGGGAGGTTTCCGGGGAGCTGTTTTTT,CASSKRGEVSGELFF
TRBD1,NA,TRBJ2-3,TRBV15,TGTGCCACGTCCCGCTGGACAGGGTCATCATCAGATACGCAGTATTTT,CATSRWTGSSSDTQYF
TRBD2,many,TRBJ2-2,TRBV5-1,TGCGCCAGCAGCTTGATGGGACTAGTGACGGATACCGGGGAGCTGTTTTTT,CASSLMGLVTDTGELFF
NA,NA,TRBJ2-5,TRBV6-5,TGTGCCAGCAGTTACTACTCGATCTTCCTTAGGGAGACCCAGTACTTC,CASSYYSIFLRETQYF
NA,many,TRBJ1-5,TRBV20-1,TGCAGTGCTCCCGCAAGGGGTCCCCATCAGCCCCAGCATTTT,CSAPARGPHQPQHF
NA,NA,TRBJ2-2,TRBV6-1,TGTGCCAGCAGTGGGGGACGGTCCGGGGAGCTGTTTTTT,CASSGGRSGELFF
NA,many,TRBJ1-1,TRBV27,TGTGCCAGCAGTCCGTGGGAGAACACTGAAGCTTTCTTT,CASSPWENTEAFF
NA,few,TRBJ2-7,TRBV10-3,TGTGCCATCAGTGAGTTGTACGAGCAGTACTTC,CAISELYEQYF
NA,few,TRBJ2-3,TRBV15,TGTGCCACCAGCAGAGATCTCGGGACTCGATTACATACGCAGTATTTT,CATSRDLGTRLHTQYF
NA,NA,TRBJ1-5,TRBV5-1,TGCGCCAGCAGCTTTGAGAGGGATCAGCCCCAGCATTTT,CASSFERDQPQHF
NA,NA,TRBJ2-2,TRBV20-1,TGCAGTGCTGGGGCTCTTATGGCTACTCACAACACCGGGGAGCTGTTTTTT,CSAGALMATHNTGELFF
TRBD2,NA,TRBJ2-1,TRBV7-9,TGTGCCAGCAGCTCCTTCGCGGGGGCCTACAATGAGCAGTTCTTC,CASSSFAGAYNEQFF
NA,many,TRBJ2-1,TRBV18,TGTGCCAGCTCACCAGATGGGCTAGGGAATGAGCAGTTCTTC,CASSPDGLGNEQFF
TRBD1,many,TRBJ1-1,TRBV29-1,TGCAGCGCCGGACAGGTGAACACTGAAGCTTTCTTT,CSAGQVNTEAFF
TRBD1,few,TRBJ1-1,TRBV20-1,TGCAGTGCTAGAACTGGACAGGGTGGAACTGAAGCTTTCTTT,CSARTGQGGTEAFF
NA,many,TRBJ2-6,TRBV11-2,TGTGCCAGCAGCTGGGCGGGGGCGAATGGGGCCAACGTCCTGACTTTC,CASSWAGANGANVLTF
NA,NA,TRBJ2-1,TRBV7-2,TGTGCCAGCAGCTTAAAGGCACGGGTATCCTACAATGAGCAGTTCTTC,CASSLKARVSYNEQFF
NA,NA,TRBJ2-1,TRBV9,TGTGCCAGCAGCGTAGAATATTTAGGGACTGGTGAGCAGTTCTTC,CASSVEYLGTGEQFF
NA,many,TRBJ2-3,TRBV5-1,TGCGCCAGCAGCTTCCAGGGCCCCACAGATACGCAGTATTTT,CASSFQGPTDTQYF
TRBD2,NA,TRBJ2-1,TRBV12-3/TRBV12-4,TGTGCCAGCAGTGCTCGGGAGGAGCGGGTGGGTGAGCAGTTCTTC,CASSAREERVGEQFF